Listed here are 6 T cell receptor beta chains from one sample, sequenced in a study of T cells in tuberculosis. Thawed, overnight-rested PBMC were stained with GMM-loaded CD1B tetramer, viability dye and anti-CD3, then sorted. C32 glucose monomycolate from Rhodococcus equi was loaded onto the CD1B tetramers. Sequencing was performed with immunoSEQ multiplex PCR; in TCRdb, only in-frame clones are kept and a portion is missing. Of tens of thousands of clones detected, roughly 88% appear once; the ten largest clones hold 1.5% to 2%. What was sequenced was CD1b-GMM tetramer-negative cells sorted from PBMCs. These receptors came from an adult woman with latent tuberculosis.

V is TRBV9 and J is TRBJ2-1; 12 nucleotides agree with TRBD2. V shed 3 bases and J 4 bases; nucleotides not matched to a gene: 2. The CDR3 runs 15 residues. Germline V gene sequence: CDR1 SGDLS, CDR2 YYNGEE. As DNA, the CDR3 is TGTGCCAGCAGCGCGACTAGCGGGGGATACAATGAGCAGTTCTTC. Its protein product is CASSATSGGYNEQFF.

The rearrangement links TRBV7-2 to TRBJ2-4; 10 bases agree with TRBD2. The CDR3 length is 16 residues. Germline V CDR1 and CDR2: SGHTA, FQGNSA. Trimming cost V 0 bases and J 2 bases; bases outside gene matches: 1. In nucleotides, the CDR3 is TGTGCCAGCAGCTTAGCTAGCGGGGGGTCCAAAAACATTCAGTACTTC. This gives the protein CASSLASGGSKNIQYF.

This chain connects TRBV6-6 to TRBJ1-6, with D tentatively TRBD1 (5 bases). Germline V gene lookup returns CDR1 MNHNY and CDR2 SVGAGI (reference sequence). This CDR3 region has 16 residues. V was trimmed by 2 bases and J by 10 bases, leaving 18 bases between them. This chain's CDR3 is CASSYDGHFRGSPLHF. The CDR3 nucleotides are TGTGCCAGCAGTTACGACGGACACTTCCGAGGCTCACCCCTCCACTTT.

CDR3 region: CASSPGQPRDTQYF. In DNA, the CDR3 is TGTGCCAGCAGCCCCGGACAGCCTCGAGATACGCAGTATTTT. The J gene is TRBJ2-3, the V gene TRBV7-3; D is perhaps TRBD1 (6 bases). The CDR3 covers 14 residues. Germline loops: CDR1 SGHTA, CDR2 FQGTGA. V was trimmed by 5 bases and J by 5 bases, leaving 14 bases between them.

This chain connects TRBV6-1 to TRBJ1-2; D gene uncertain. This CDR3 has 13 residues. Germline values: CDR1 MNHNS, CDR2 SASEGT. Between the trimmed V and J ends, which lost 2 bases and 6 bases, there was a span of 10 bases. CDR3 loop: CASSEYSLNGYTF. The CDR3 DNA reads as TGTGCCAGCAGTGAATACTCCCTCAATGGCTACACCTTC.

The chain joins TRBV7-9 to TRBJ2-3, with TRBD2 matching 9 bases. The CDR3 contains 15 residues. V trimming: 4 bases; J trimming: 2 bases; junction bases outside the gene matches: 4. The V gene's germline CDR1 is SEHNR and CDR2 FQNEAQ (reference sequence). CDR3 coding DNA: TGTGCCAGCAGCTACCCGGGACTAGCCACAGATACGCAGTATTTT. The encoded protein is CASSYPGLATDTQYF.